These 30 T cell receptor beta chains came from one sample sequenced in a study of post-analysis software for immune sequencing data. The authors incorporated unique molecular identifiers into the TCR beta cDNA libraries. Each CDR3 protein is one row after TCRdb ran MiXCR on the PCR reads. The sample yields over 700,000 distinct CDR3 sequences, roughly 27% seen once. These receptors are not linked to any known antigen. Study-wide points: Patients carried a handful of TRBV segments more frequently than controls did, and TRBV5-6, TRBV5-1 and TRBV20-1 were among them.

What was sequenced was blood. Source of these receptors: a girl aged 5-17 years with multiple sclerosis.

The V gene is TRBV28, the J gene TRBJ2-3; 11 positions match TRBD2. The CDR3 extends over 19 amino acids. Germline V gene sequence: CDR1 MDHEN, CDR2 SYDVKM. V gave up 4 bases and J gave up 1 base; unmatched junction bases: 13. CDR3 nucleotide sequence: TGTGCCAGCAGTTCCCCCTGGCTAGCGGGGGGTTGGGGCACAGATACGCAGTATTTT. Translated: CASSSPWLAGGWGTDTQYF.

This clonotype was found a few times. The chain joins TRBV24-1 to TRBJ2-1, with TRBD1 matching 8 bases. Germline CDR1 and CDR2: KGHDR and SFDVKD. The trim removed 4 bases at V and 3 bases at J, leaving 7 bases unmatched. CDR3 length: 16 amino acids. The CDR3 protein is CATSDPGTGRYNEQFF. CDR3 coding DNA: TGTGCCACCAGTGACCCCGGGACAGGCCGCTACAATGAGCAGTTCTTC.

The gene calls are TRBV20-1 and TRBJ2-3; no clear D gene. CDR3 length equals 12 residues. The V end was cut by 4 bases, the J end by 4 bases, with 9 bases between. The germline V gene has CDR1 DFQATT and CDR2 SNEGSKA (reference sequence). Here the CDR3 DNA reads TGCAGTGCTAAGACCACGGCAGATACGCAGTATTTT. Amino acid sequence: CSAKTTADTQYF.

The table lists this clonotype with a few counts. The J gene is TRBJ2-5, the V gene TRBV6-5; D may correspond to TRBD1 or TRBD2 (6 bases each). Trimming took off 7 bases at V and 0 bases at J, with 15 bases between the two ends. There are 15 residues in the CDR3. Germline-derived CDR1 and CDR2 are MNHEY and SVGAGI. The CDR3 spells CASTKGGSHQETQYF. The CDR3 DNA reads TGTGCCAGCACCAAGGGGGGCTCGCACCAAGAGACCCAGTACTTC.

The CDR3 DNA reads as TGTGCCAGCAGCAGGAGAGGAGGGGGCGTCTATGAGCAGTTCTTC. It yields the protein CASSRRGGGVYEQFF. The V call is TRBV7-2, the J call TRBJ2-1; TRBD1 might be the D (7 bases). The CDR3 covers 15 residues. V lost 5 bases, J lost 8 bases, and 19 bases lay in between. Germline-derived CDR1 and CDR2 are SGHTA and FQGNSA.

There are a few counts of this clonotype. The chain employs TRBV5-1 and TRBJ1-5; D perhaps matches TRBD1 (5 bases). Trimming removed 4 bases at V and 6 bases at J, with 11 bases between. Germline V lookup: CDR1 SGHRS, CDR2 YFSETQ. This CDR3 is 13 amino acids long. CDR3 sequence: CASSTGVGQPQHF. The CDR3 region has the DNA TGCGCCAGCAGCACGGGGGTAGGTCAGCCCCAGCATTTT.

The sample holds a few counts of this clonotype. The chain is built from TRBV6-1 and TRBJ2-3; 8 bases line up with TRBD2. The CDR3 loop spans 16 amino acids. Germline V gene lookup returns CDR1 MNHNS and CDR2 SASEGT. Losses at the gene ends were 3 bases for V and 3 bases for J; bases not matched to a gene: 8. The CDR3 reads CASSEFGTSITDTQYF. The CDR3 coding sequence is TGTGCCAGCAGTGAGTTCGGGACTAGTATAACAGATACGCAGTATTTT.

The genes are TRBV5-1 and TRBJ2-7; D unclear. The V gene's germline CDR1 is SGHRS and CDR2 YFSETQ. This CDR3 has 15 residues. The V gene lost 3 bases and the J gene lost 3 bases, with 16 bases spanning the gap. CDR3 in amino acids: CASSYIADRFYEQYF. For the CDR3, the DNA is TGCGCCAGCAGCTACATAGCAGATCGATTCTACGAGCAGTACTTC. Combining the CDR3 with reference TRBV5-1 and TRBJ2-7 gives the whole variable domain KAGVTQTPRYLIKTRGQQVTLSCSPISGHRSVSWYQQTPGQGLQFLFEYFSETQRNKGNFPGRFSGRQFSNSRSEMNVSTLELGDSALYLCASSYIADRFYEQYFGPGTRLTVT.

This clonotype was detected a few times. J is TRBJ2-1 and V is TRBV5-6, with no clear D. Germline V gives CDR1 SGHDT, CDR2 YYEEEE. The V gene lost 4 bases and the J gene lost 8 bases, with 13 bases spanning the gap. This CDR3 has 13 residues. CDR3 loop: CASSLPRWDEQFF. Written as DNA, the CDR3 is TGTGCCAGCAGCCTCCCCCGCTGGGATGAGCAGTTCTTC.

This clonotype was counted only a few times. J is TRBJ2-5 and V is TRBV28, with 7 bases aligning to TRBD1. Unmatched junction bases numbered 5, after V lost 5 bases and J lost 5 bases. Per germline, CDR1 MDHEN and CDR2 SYDVKM. This CDR3 comprises 13 residues. The CDR3 nucleotides are TGTGCCAGCAGTCCGGCCAGGGGGGAGACCCAGTACTTC. Amino acids: CASSPARGETQYF.

The V and J genes are TRBV9 and TRBJ1-2; D is possibly TRBD1 (5 bases). Looked up from germline, CDR1 is SGDLS and CDR2 is YYNGEE. Trimming left V 2 bases short and J 8 bases short, with 16 bases between. The CDR3 is made up of 14 amino acids. CDR3 sequence: CASSVSPGGGGYTF. CDR3 nucleotides: TGTGCCAGCAGCGTGAGCCCCGGTGGGGGAGGCTACACCTTC.

This clonotype was detected a few times. The V gene is TRBV5-8, the J gene TRBJ2-3; TRBD2 might be the D (6 bases). V was trimmed by 0 bases and J by 1 base, leaving 15 bases between them. From germline, CDR1 is SGHTS and CDR2 YDEGEE. The length of the CDR3 is 17 residues. CDR3 nucleotide sequence: TGTGCCAGCAGCTTGGTAGGAGGCCCGGGGGGCACAGATACGCAGTATTTT. It codes for CASSLVGGPGGTDTQYF.

CDR3 nucleotides: TGCGCCAGCAGCCAAGAACCGGGACACCTTCGGGGCTACACCTTC. This translates into CASSQEPGHLRGYTF. The chain has TRBV4-1 and TRBJ1-2; maybe TRBD1 (6 bases). The CDR3 totals 15 residues. The germline V gene encodes CDR1 MGHRA and CDR2 YSYEKL. Trimming left V 0 bases short and J 8 bases short, with 16 bases between.

This clonotype was detected a few times. A read error may explain this, as a much larger clone is one base away. The chain couples TRBV20-1 to TRBJ2-3, with D hard to call. Per germline, CDR1 DFQATT and CDR2 SNEGSKA (reference sequence). Trimming removed 4 bases at V and 1 base at J, with 3 bases between. This CDR3 spans 11 amino acids. The CDR3 loop reads CSATGTDTQYF. The CDR3 coding sequence is TGCAGTGCTACGGGCACAGATACGCAGTATTTT.

This clonotype appeared many times. V and J are TRBV10-3 and TRBJ2-5, with 7 bases matching TRBD2. This CDR3 comprises 15 residues. Germline-derived CDR1 and CDR2 are ENHRY and SYGVKD. J was trimmed by 2 bases and V by 3 bases; bases with no gene match: 6. CDR3 amino acids: CAISDVGRTQETQYF. The CDR3 bases are TGTGCCATCAGTGACGTCGGGAGGACACAAGAGACCCAGTACTTC.

The sample holds one count of this clonotype. The gene calls are TRBV24-1 and TRBJ2-1, with 13 bases that match TRBD2. The junction had 13 bases not matched to a gene; V was cut back by 7 bases and J by 8 bases. Germline V gene sequence: CDR1 KGHDR, CDR2 SFDVKD. This CDR3 contains 17 residues. CDR3 region: CATREGLTSGRFYEQFF. DNA for the CDR3: TGTGCCACCAGGGAAGGACTGACTAGCGGGAGGTTTTATGAGCAGTTCTTC.

The rearrangement joins TRBV5-1 to TRBJ2-5, with D uncertain. CDR1 and CDR2 from the germline V gene are SGHRS and YFSETQ. V was shortened by 4 bases and J by 2 bases, with 18 bases between the two germline ends. The CDR3 runs to 16 residues. The CDR3 bases are TGCGCCAGCAGCCCGGCTTCGGGCCACTTTCAAGAGACCCAGTACTTC. This gives the protein CASSPASGHFQETQYF.

This clonotype was seen a handful of times. The gene calls are TRBV7-2 and TRBJ2-1; a possible D gene is TRBD2 (5 bases). CDR1 and CDR2 from the germline V gene are SGHTA and FQGNSA. This CDR3 has 15 amino acids. Trimming cost V 4 bases and J 6 bases, with 16 bases left between them. CDR3: CASSYRVLEGNEQFF. The DNA of the CDR3 is TGTGCCAGCAGCTACCGCGTCCTCGAGGGCAATGAGCAGTTCTTC. The variable domain in full, completed from reference TRBV7-2 and TRBJ2-1, reads GAGVSQSPSNKVTEKGKDVELRCDPISGHTALYWYRQSLGQGLEFLIYFQGNSAPDKSGLPSDRFSAERTGGSVSTLTIQRTQQEDSAVYLCASSYRVLEGNEQFFGPGTRLTVL.

The V gene is TRBV5-1, the J gene TRBJ2-1; possible D gene TRBD2, 6 bases. Deletions cut 0 bases from V and 3 bases from J, with 16 bases between. Germline V gene lookup returns CDR1 SGHRS and CDR2 YFSETQ. This CDR3 has 17 amino acids. The CDR3 nucleotides read TGCGCCAGCAGCTTGGAATCGGGCAGGGAGGTCTACAATGAGCAGTTCTTC. Protein: CASSLESGREVYNEQFF.

The chain employs TRBV5-1 and TRBJ2-1; 14 nucleotides agree with TRBD2. From germline, CDR1 is SGHRS and CDR2 YFSETQ. The CDR3 contains 18 residues. With 4 bases clipped from V and 4 bases from J, the junction kept 10 bases outside the gene matches. CDR3 DNA: TGCGCCAGCAGCAGCGGACTAGCGGGGGGCTCTAGATACAATGAGCAGTTCTTC. Translating it yields CASSSGLAGGSRYNEQFF.

The CDR3 DNA sequence: TGTGCCACCAGTGCCCCAAATAGCGGGGGTCGGGAAAAACTGTTTTTT. As protein: CATSAPNSGGREKLFF. This chain connects TRBV24-1 to TRBJ1-4; a weak D match, TRBD1 (5 bases). The CDR3 length is 16 residues. Looked up from germline, CDR1 is KGHDR and CDR2 is SFDVKD. Trimming pared 5 bases from V and 8 bases from J, leaving 20 bases between.

The chain couples TRBV5-1 to TRBJ2-5; D may correspond to TRBD1 or TRBD2 (6 bases each). CDR3 length: 15 amino acids. CDR1 SGHRS and CDR2 YFSETQ come from the germline V gene. Trimming removed 5 bases at V and 1 base at J, with 15 bases between. The CDR3: CASSIGGPPQETQYF. For the CDR3, the DNA is TGCGCCAGCAGTATTGGGGGGCCACCCCAAGAGACCCAGTACTTC.

This chain links TRBV4-3 with TRBJ2-7, with D possibly matching TRBD2 (5 bases). Germline assignment: CDR1 LGHNA and CDR2 YSLEER. Trimming removed 4 bases from V and 4 bases from J, with 11 bases in between. The CDR3 consists of 13 residues. The CDR3 reads CASSPGVQYEQYF. The CDR3 DNA is TGCGCCAGCAGCCCCGGGGTCCAGTACGAGCAGTACTTC.

This clonotype was counted a few times. This rearrangement joins TRBV7-2 to TRBJ2-1; TRBD2 matches 7 bases. Germline loops: CDR1 SGHTA, CDR2 FQGNSA. The CDR3 totals 14 residues. With 2 bases clipped from V and 8 bases from J, the junction kept 6 bases outside the gene matches. Here the CDR3 reads CASSLIAGIDEQFF. The DNA of the CDR3 is TGTGCCAGCAGCTTAATAGCGGGTATAGATGAGCAGTTCTTC.

This clonotype was seen only a few times. This chain connects TRBV20-1 to TRBJ1-5; D call uncertain. Between the trimmed V and J ends, which lost 0 bases and 2 bases, there was a span of 11 bases. The CDR3 has 15 residues. Germline lookup yields CDR1 DFQATT and CDR2 SNEGSKA (reference sequence). CDR3: CSARDAGLGNQPQHF. CDR3 nucleotides: TGCAGTGCTAGAGATGCGGGCCTTGGCAATCAGCCCCAGCATTTT.

V gene TRBV4-1 combines with J gene TRBJ1-1; 8 bases are a match to TRBD1. Germline lookup yields CDR1 MGHRA and CDR2 YSYEKL. The CDR3 loop spans 16 amino acids. V lost 4 bases to trimming and J lost 11 bases; unmatched junction nucleotides: 18. The CDR3 here is CASSPTQQGAWGEAFF. The CDR3 region has the DNA TGCGCCAGCAGCCCCACCCAGCAGGGGGCGTGGGGTGAGGCTTTCTTT.

This chain uses TRBV20-1 with TRBJ2-5, with 11 bases matching TRBD2. The CDR3 is 16 residues long. Germline CDR1 is DFQATT and CDR2 is SNEGSKA (reference sequence). J was trimmed by 0 bases and V by 2 bases; bases with no gene match: 5. This chain's CDR3 is CSARSFSGRDQETQYF. CDR3 coding DNA: TGCAGTGCTAGAAGCTTTAGCGGGAGGGACCAAGAGACCCAGTACTTC.

This rearrangement joins TRBV6-2 or TRBV6-3 to TRBJ1-5; D is possibly TRBD1 (6 bases). Germline V lookup: CDR1 MNHEY, CDR2 SVGEGT. Trimming removed 0 bases from V and 2 bases from J, with 8 bases in between. The CDR3 covers 15 residues. DNA of the CDR3: TGTGCCAGCAGTTACTCTCCAGGGGGCAATCAGCCCCAGCATTTT. Its translation is CASSYSPGGNQPQHF.

The chain couples TRBV5-1 to TRBJ2-1, with 12 bases aligning to TRBD2. Per germline, CDR1 SGHRS and CDR2 YFSETQ. The CDR3 runs to 19 residues. V was clipped by 2 bases and J by 0 bases; unmatched bases: 9. The CDR3: CASSLVRLAGGSSYNEQFF. In nucleotides, the CDR3 is TGCGCCAGCAGCTTAGTGCGGCTAGCGGGGGGGAGCTCCTACAATGAGCAGTTCTTC.

This clonotype was counted between two and nine times. The chain joins TRBV5-1 to TRBJ2-1; D gene unclear. The CDR3 has 14 amino acids. V lost 0 bases and J lost 5, with 9 bases in between. Germline CDR1 is SGHRS and CDR2 is YFSETQ. The CDR3 bases are TGCGCCAGCAGCTTGGCGCCTACGGACAATGAGCAGTTCTTC. This gives the protein CASSLAPTDNEQFF.